This T cell receptor beta chain appears in the sequencing data of a study of lymphopenia after photon versus proton radiotherapy. The study, taken as a whole, reports: After the lymphocyte nadir, photon-treated repertoires showed oligoclonal expansion, especially of CD8+ Temra cells. Proton therapy kept repertoires fairly stable, unlike photons, which gained effector/memory cells. Larger post-nadir TCR diversity loss correlated inversely with survival in deceased patients.

Sequenced by immunoSEQ multiplex PCR; TCRdb stores in-frame clones only, minus some. The table includes over 55,000 clones, over 80% detected once. A remark on this clone: Antigen specificity is unknown.

With 1 base removed from V and 3 bases from J, the gap between germline ends came to 10 bases. This CDR3 has 14 amino acids. The germline CDR1 and CDR2 sequences are LNHDA and SQIVND (reference sequence). Sequenced material: peripheral blood, taken from a patient treated with proton-based radiotherapy. The clonotype was recovered from an older man with esophageal cancer. The chain combines TRBV19 with TRBJ2-7; D not resolved. The chain's CDR3 is CASSIGEIGYEQYF. The CDR3 coding sequence is TGTGCCAGTAGTATAGGGGAAATCGGCTACGAGCAGTACTTC.